A single sample gave rise to the 30 T cell receptor beta chains below, sequenced in a study of cytomegalovirus exposure and HLA in healthy donors. The PCR made use of 60 Vbeta and 13 Jbeta primers. Sequencing was performed with immunoSEQ multiplex PCR; in TCRdb, only in-frame clones are kept and a portion is missing. Here the sample spans about 180,000 clones, 80% to 90% being singletons. Sequencing was carried out using PBMCs. These TCRs come from a woman aged 18-30 years in good health and CMV-seropositive.

DNA for the CDR3: TGTGCCAGCAGTTACACCCCTCAGCTGGGCTCTGAAGCTTTCTTT. Translated: CASSYTPQLGSEAFF. The chain combines TRBV6-6 with TRBJ1-1, with D unresolved. Trimming took off 2 bases at V and 6 bases at J, with 16 bases between the two ends. The CDR3 sequence is 15 residues long. CDR1 is MNHNY, CDR2 SVGAGI, per germline (reference sequence).

The chain couples TRBV7-8 to TRBJ2-5, with TRBD2 matching 11 bases. Germline CDR1 SGHVS, CDR2 FQNEAQ. The CDR3 extends over 16 amino acids. With V trimmed by 1 base and J by 4 bases, 5 bases remained unmatched. Here the CDR3 DNA reads TGTGCCAGCAGCTTAGACGGTAGCGGGGGGGCAGAGACCCAGTACTTC. Amino acid sequence: CASSLDGSGGAETQYF.

This clone was seen only a few times. The rearrangement joins TRBV11-2 to TRBJ2-2, with a weak D call TRBD2 (5 bases). The CDR3 is 19 residues long. CDR1 and CDR2 from the germline V gene are SGHAT and FQNNGV. V lost 5 bases and J lost 4, with 26 bases in between. Here the CDR3 reads CASSMGYLARAAGTGELFF. The CDR3 bases are TGTGCCAGCAGCATGGGATATTTGGCGAGGGCTGCGGGCACCGGGGAGCTGTTTTTT.

This chain uses TRBV20-1 with TRBJ1-5; 7 positions agree with TRBD1. Per germline, CDR1 DFQATT and CDR2 SNEGSKA (reference sequence). The V gene end was trimmed by 5 bases and the J gene end by 12 bases; junction bases not matched to a gene: 7. This CDR3 is 11 amino acids long. Here the CDR3 reads CSALGQERQHF. For the CDR3, the DNA is TGCAGTGCTCTTGGACAGGAGCGCCAGCATTTT.

This chain connects TRBV29-1 to TRBJ1-4; 11 positions agree with TRBD1. V shed 5 bases and J 7 bases; nucleotides not matched to a gene: 3. This CDR3 region has 13 residues. CDR1 and CDR2 (germline): SQVTM, ANQGSEA. This CDR3 reads CSVRTGGVEKLFF. CDR3 in DNA: TGCAGCGTTAGGACAGGGGGCGTTGAAAAACTGTTTTTT.

This chain connects TRBV7-9 to TRBJ2-7; D call uncertain. V gave up 4 bases and J gave up 1 base, with 5 bases separating them. Germline loops: CDR1 SEHNR, CDR2 FQNEAQ (reference sequence). The CDR3 covers 12 residues. The DNA of the CDR3 is TGTGCCAGCAGCTCGTCTTCCTACGAGCAGTACTTC. This translates into CASSSSSYEQYF.

This rearrangement joins TRBV30 to TRBJ1-6; TRBD1 is a possible D gene (6 bases). Germline CDR1 is GTSNPN and CDR2 is SVGIG (reference sequence). Trimming took 6 bases from V and 9 from J, leaving 12 bases between them. The CDR3 sequence is 12 residues long. Here the CDR3 reads CACSRGSSPLHF. CDR3 in DNA: TGTGCCTGCTCCAGGGGTAGTTCACCCCTCCACTTT.

The rearrangement links TRBV9 to TRBJ1-2, with TRBD1 matching 7 bases. The CDR3 covers 15 residues. Germline V gene data show CDR1 as SGDLS and CDR2 as YYNGEE. V dropped 0 bases and J dropped 7; count of bases not matched to a gene: 9. The DNA for the CDR3 is TGTGCCAGCAGCGTAGCCCTGACAGGGTACCGTGGCTACACCTTC. It is translated as CASSVALTGYRGYTF.

The V and J genes are TRBV12-5 and TRBJ1-1, with a possible D match to TRBD1 (6 bases). Trimming stripped 5 bases from V and 0 bases from J, with 10 bases between. Germline values: CDR1 LGHNT, CDR2 FRNRAP. The CDR3 is 14 amino acids. CDR3 loop: CASGRGTLNTEAFF. Here the CDR3 DNA reads TGTGCTAGTGGTAGGGGGACGCTGAACACTGAAGCTTTCTTT.

This clone was detected only once. Other DNA sequences within the sample encode an identical CDR3. J is TRBJ1-1 and V is TRBV5-4; TRBD1 matches 7 bases. V shed 1 base, J shed 0 bases, and the junction held 0 bases outside the gene matches. The CDR3 consists of 14 residues. From germline, CDR1 is SGHNT and CDR2 YYREEE (reference sequence). CDR3 DNA sequence: TGTGCCAGCAGCTTGCAGGGGGTGAACACTGAAGCTTTCTTT. As protein: CASSLQGVNTEAFF. The variable domain in full, with the rest retrieved from reference TRBV5-4 and TRBJ1-1, is ETGVTQSPTHLIKTRGQQVTLRCSSQSGHNTVSWYQQALGQGPQFIFQYYREEENGRGNFPPRFSGLQFPNYSSELNVNALELDDSALYLCASSLQGVNTEAFFGQGTRLTVV.

The chain couples TRBV19 to TRBJ2-3, with a possible D match to TRBD2 (5 bases). Germline-derived CDR1 and CDR2 are LNHDA and SQIVND (reference sequence). Trimming left V 8 bases short and J 2 bases short, with 11 bases between. The CDR3 extends over 13 amino acids. CDR3 protein: CASGSAVTDTQYF. CDR3 bases: TGTGCCAGTGGATCAGCGGTCACAGATACGCAGTATTTT. The full variable domain, in which reference TRBV19 and TRBJ2-3 provide the parts outside the CDR3, is DGGITQSPKYLFRKEGQNVTLSCEQNLNHDAMYWYRQDPGQGLRLIYYSQIVNDFQKGDIAEGYSVSREKKESFPLTVTSAQKNPTAFYLCASGSAVTDTQYFGPGTRLTVL.

This clone was counted once. V usage is TRBV11-2 and J usage is TRBJ1-1; 11 bases agree with TRBD1. The CDR3 totals 18 residues. CDR1 and CDR2 (germline): SGHAT, FQNNGV. V lost 2 bases, J lost 8 bases, and 16 bases stayed unmatched. The CDR3 sequence is CASSLPAGTGGRTLEAFF. CDR3 coding DNA: TGTGCCAGCAGCTTACCGGCAGGGACAGGGGGAAGGACACTAGAAGCTTTCTTT.

The V and J genes are TRBV6-1 and TRBJ2-5; tentative D call: TRBD2 (5 bases). The CDR3 has 13 amino acids. CDR1 and CDR2 from the germline V gene are MNHNS and SASEGT. With 11 bases removed from V and 3 bases from J, the gap between germline ends came to 16 bases. In DNA, the CDR3 is TGTGCCCATTCGGCGGACTGGGAAGAGACCCAGTACTTC. Translated: CAHSADWEETQYF.

CDR3 DNA: TGCAGCGTGGCGGGGTTCGACTCCTACAAGAGCTCCTACGAGCAGTACTTC. It encodes CSVAGFDSYKSSYEQYF. The V and J genes are TRBV29-1 and TRBJ2-7, with D tentatively TRBD2 (6 bases). The CDR3 loop spans 17 amino acids. V lost 6 bases to trimming and J lost 0 bases, with 24 bases between them. CDR1 SQVTM and CDR2 ANQGSEA come from the germline V gene.

J is TRBJ2-6 and V is TRBV5-1; 8 bases line up with TRBD1. The CDR3 extends over 17 amino acids. Germline trimming cut 4 bases from V and 0 bases from J; bases unmatched to any gene: 6. Germline CDR1 and CDR2: SGHRS and YFSETQ. CDR3 in amino acids: CASSMGQVSSGANVLTF. As DNA, the CDR3 is TGCGCCAGCAGCATGGGACAGGTCTCCTCTGGGGCCAACGTCCTGACTTTC.

V is TRBV5-3 and J is TRBJ1-4; no clear D gene. TRBV5-3 is classed as an ORF, of uncertain function. With 7 bases removed from V and 0 bases from J, the gap between germline ends came to 7 bases. The CDR3 is 13 residues long. The CDR3 protein is CARAGTTNEKLFF. CDR3 coding DNA: TGTGCCAGAGCGGGGACAACTAATGAAAAACTGTTTTTT.

The V call is TRBV7-3, the J call TRBJ2-1; 7 nucleotides line up with TRBD1. Germline values: CDR1 SGHTA, CDR2 FQGTGA. With V trimmed by 0 bases and J by 5 bases, 1 base remained unmatched. This CDR3 has 14 amino acids. CDR3 sequence: CASSLTGTDNEQFF. CDR3 bases: TGTGCCAGCAGCTTAACGGGGACAGACAATGAGCAGTTCTTC.

This rearrangement joins TRBV20-1 to TRBJ1-1; D ambiguous. The CDR3 is 11 amino acids. Germline V gene lookup returns CDR1 DFQATT and CDR2 SNEGSKA (reference sequence). Here the CDR3 DNA reads TGCAGCGCCCGAGGAAACACTGAAGCTTTCTTT. Translating gives CSARGNTEAFF.

The chain carries TRBV7-8 and TRBJ1-2; no firm D call. Trimming stripped 3 bases from V and 4 bases from J, with 6 bases between. Germline CDR1 SGHVS, CDR2 FQNEAQ. The CDR3 covers 12 residues. CDR3 bases: TGTGCCAGCAGCTTGGGCCGCTATGGCTACACCTTC. Protein: CASSLGRYGYTF.

V and J are TRBV28 and TRBJ2-3, with a weak D call TRBD2 (6 bases). Trimming shortened V by 5 bases and J by 6 bases, and 15 bases separated the two germline ends. Looked up from germline, CDR1 is MDHEN and CDR2 is SYDVKM. The CDR3 is made up of 14 amino acids. The CDR3 spells CASSAVGGEDTQYF. The CDR3 DNA reads TGTGCCAGCAGTGCCGTCGGCGGGGAGGATACGCAGTATTTT.

This chain links TRBV7-9 with TRBJ2-5; 11 bases are shared with TRBD2. The germline CDR1 and CDR2 sequences are SEHNR and FQNEAQ (reference sequence). The V segment lost 5 bases and the J segment 4 bases; nucleotides outside the gene matches: 6. The CDR3 covers 15 residues. CDR3 loop: CASSPGLAVGETQYF. The CDR3 DNA is TGTGCCAGCAGCCCGGGACTAGCGGTGGGAGAGACCCAGTACTTC.

The chain employs TRBV4-3 and TRBJ2-7; 7 bases map to TRBD1. CDR3 length: 13 amino acids. The germline V gene has CDR1 LGHNA and CDR2 YSLEER. V trimming: 4 bases; J trimming: 1 base; junction bases outside the gene matches: 1. The CDR3 DNA is TGCGCCAGCAGCCCAGGGGGATCCTACGAGCAGTACTTC. Its translation: CASSPGGSYEQYF.

This rearrangement joins TRBV4-1 to TRBJ2-5, with D tentatively TRBD2 (6 bases). CDR1 and CDR2 from the germline V gene are MGHRA and YSYEKL. This CDR3 region has 17 residues. Deletions cut 1 base from V and 5 bases from J, with 20 bases between. CDR3 nucleotide sequence: TGCGCCAGCAGCCAAGCGTTGGGGGGAGAGGCCGGGGAGACCCAGTACTTC. Translated, it gives CASSQALGGEAGETQYF.

This chain joins TRBV5-1 and TRBJ2-7; D uncertain. Germline V gene data show CDR1 as SGHRS and CDR2 as YFSETQ. The CDR3 is made up of 13 amino acids. Trimming pared 3 bases from V and 2 bases from J, leaving 9 bases between. The CDR3 coding sequence is TGCGCCAGCAGCTCTACCGAGACCTACGAGCAGTACTTC. It is translated as CASSSTETYEQYF.

This chain joins TRBV29-1 and TRBJ1-1, with D hard to call. CDR1 SQVTM and CDR2 ANQGSEA come from the germline V gene. V was cut by 4 bases and J by 5 bases, with 5 bases left in between. CDR3 length equals 10 residues. CDR3 region: CSVGSTEAFF. CDR3 DNA sequence: TGCAGCGTTGGGAGTACTGAAGCTTTCTTT.

The rearrangement links TRBV7-9 to TRBJ2-5; maybe TRBD1 (5 bases). CDR3 length: 12 amino acids. The germline V gene encodes CDR1 SEHNR and CDR2 FQNEAQ (reference sequence). Trimming stripped 5 bases from V and 5 bases from J, with 9 bases between. CDR3 DNA sequence: TGTGCCAGCAGCATTAAGGGGGAGACCCAGTACTTC. The encoded protein is CASSIKGETQYF.

The chain employs TRBV5-1 and TRBJ2-1; the match to TRBD1 covers 12 bases. The CDR3 contains 16 residues. With 4 bases clipped from V and 8 bases from J, the junction kept 10 bases outside the gene matches. The germline V gene has CDR1 SGHRS and CDR2 YFSETQ. The CDR3: CASSRYTGTGGYEQFF. In nucleotides, the CDR3 is TGCGCCAGCAGCCGGTACACCGGGACAGGGGGCTATGAGCAGTTCTTC.

V and J are TRBV6-6 and TRBJ2-7, with D perhaps TRBD1 (6 bases). Germline V gives CDR1 MNHNY, CDR2 SVGAGI (reference sequence). Between the trimmed V and J ends, which lost 3 bases and 7 bases, there was a span of 16 bases. The CDR3 runs to 14 residues. The CDR3 protein is CASSYSQGTREQYF. DNA for the CDR3: TGTGCCAGCAGTTATTCGCAGGGGACAAGGGAGCAGTACTTC.

This clone was found once. The rearrangement uses TRBV5-1 and TRBJ2-5; D call uncertain. The V and J ends lost 2 bases and 1 base respectively, with 9 bases between them. The germline CDR1 and CDR2 sequences are SGHRS and YFSETQ. The CDR3 covers 14 residues. The DNA of the CDR3 is TGCGCCAGCAGCTTTGGAGAGGCCCAAGAGACCCAGTACTTC. Its protein is CASSFGEAQETQYF.

The CDR3 DNA follows: TGTGCCAGCTCGCCGCAATCAGGGAATAGTGACCCCCAGCATTTT. This gives the protein CASSPQSGNSDPQHF. V is TRBV18 and J is TRBJ1-5; possible D gene TRBD1, 5 bases. The ends were cut back, 6 bases at V and 10 bases at J, with 22 bases in the middle. In germline, CDR1 is KGHSH, CDR2 LQKENI. CDR3 length equals 15 residues.